The rows below give T cell receptor beta chains drawn from one sample of a study of CD8 T cells in Susac syndrome. MiXCR was run by TCRdb on the immunoSEQ multiplex PCR reads, yielding one entry per CDR3 protein. The sample lists some 100,000 distinct CDR3 sequences, roughly 92% occurring once. The sequenced sample was CD8+ T cells from PBMCs. The receptors stem from a human donor in good health. Each CDR3 is given with its conserved first and last residue. Fields, in order: J gene, D gene, V gene, clone size, CDR3 DNA, CDR3 protein. A D gene is named only where the DNA matches it firmly. The size field is filled for only some rows; it gives once, few, many or a size class.

TRBJ1-1	-	TRBV30	-	TGTGCCTGGAGTGTTTTGGCGTCGACCCAGTATGAAGCTTTCTTT	CAWSVLASTQYEAFF
TRBJ1-6	-	TRBV18	-	TGTGCCAGCTCATTACGACAGGATCGGTCTTCACCCCTCCACTTT	CASSLRQDRSSPLHF
TRBJ2-3	-	TRBV5-1	-	TGCGCCAGCAGCTTGGCTTCAGGTTTTCCGTTCACAGATACGCAGTATTTT	CASSLASGFPFTDTQYF
TRBJ2-1	-	TRBV6-2/TRBV6-3	-	TGTGCCAGCAGGACCGGGGGTCTCTCCTACAATGAGCAGTTCTTC	CASRTGGLSYNEQFF
TRBJ2-3	-	TRBV14	-	TGTGCCAGCAGCCTAAACAAAGATACGCAGTATTTT	CASSLNKDTQYF
TRBJ2-5	-	TRBV18	-	TGTGCCAGCTCACGGACAGACCAAGAGACCCAGTACTTC	CASSRTDQETQYF
TRBJ2-7	TRBD1	TRBV7-2	-	TGTGCCAGCAGCACCCGGGACAGGGTTTGGGAGCAGTACTTC	CASSTRDRVWEQYF
TRBJ2-7	TRBD1	TRBV7-2	-	TGTGCCAGCAGCTCCATCGACAGGGCAGGGGAGCAGTACTTC	CASSSIDRAGEQYF
TRBJ1-1	TRBD1	TRBV20-1	-	TGCAGTGCTAGTCGGACAGGGGTCATGAACACTGAAGCTTTCTTT	CSASRTGVMNTEAFF
TRBJ1-5	-	TRBV6-2/TRBV6-3	-	TGTGCCAGCAGAGAACATAGCTCTACAGGTAATCAGCCCCAGCATTTT	CASREHSSTGNQPQHF
TRBJ2-1	-	TRBV20-1	-	TGCAGTGCTAGAGATTTCCGCGGGACGACCGATGAGCAGTTCTTC	CSARDFRGTTDEQFF
TRBJ2-6	-	TRBV9	-	TGTGCCAGCGTAGGGGTATCTGGGGCCAACGTCCTGACTTTC	CASVGVSGANVLTF
TRBJ1-2	-	TRBV4-2	-	TGTGCCAGCAGCCAAGGGGCCCCATACAATGGCTACACCTTC	CASSQGAPYNGYTF
TRBJ2-7	-	TRBV12-3/TRBV12-4	-	TGTGCCAGCAGCCGTGTAGGACCCTACGAGCAGTACTTC	CASSRVGPYEQYF
TRBJ1-1	-	TRBV6-6	-	TGTGCCAGCAGTTGGAGAGGCGTCACTGAAGCTTTCTTT	CASSWRGVTEAFF
TRBJ1-6	TRBD1	TRBV6-5	once	TGTGCCACGGGACAGGGAGGGTCACCCCTCCACTTT	CATGQGGSPLHF
TRBJ2-7	-	TRBV6-5	-	TGTGCCAGCAGTTACGCTGTGTTAAGTGAGCAGTACTTC	CASSYAVLSEQYF
TRBJ2-3	TRBD2	TRBV7-2	-	TGTGCCAGCAGCTTAGAGGCCCCGGGACTAGCGGGGGGACTAGATACGCAGTATTTT	CASSLEAPGLAGGLDTQYF
TRBJ1-3	TRBD1	TRBV7-8	-	TGTGCCAGTAGGGACAGGGGCTCTGGAAACACCATATATTTT	CASRDRGSGNTIYF
TRBJ2-1	-	TRBV6-5	-	TGTGCCAGCAGTTACTCGCTCGGCTACAATGAGCAGTTCTTC	CASSYSLGYNEQFF
TRBJ2-5	-	TRBV20-1	-	TGCAGTGCTAGATCCCCCCGGAGCGGCCAAGAGACCCAGTACTTC	CSARSPRSGQETQYF
TRBJ1-2	-	TRBV20-1	-	TGCAGTGCTAGAGATTCTCGGGAGAAAGGCTACACCTTC	CSARDSREKGYTF
TRBJ2-3	-	TRBV28	-	TGTGCCAGCAGCCGCACCGGGCCCCGGTTAGGTACGCAGTATTTT	CASSRTGPRLGTQYF
TRBJ2-7	-	TRBV6-5	few	TGTGCCAGCAGTTACTCGAGGGAGACACTGATCTTC	CASSYSRETLIF
TRBJ2-1	TRBD2	TRBV12-3/TRBV12-4	-	TGTGCCAGCAGGCAAGGACTAGCGGGGGACAATGAGCAGTTCTTC	CASRQGLAGDNEQFF
TRBJ2-2	TRBD2	TRBV5-4	-	TGTGCCAGCAGCCAACTAGCGGGAATAAACACCGGGGAGCTGTTTTTT	CASSQLAGINTGELFF
TRBJ2-2	-	TRBV14	-	TGTGCCAGCAGCCAAGGCACGGGATCATGGACCGGGGAGCTGTTTTTT	CASSQGTGSWTGELFF
TRBJ2-2	TRBD2	TRBV20-1	-	TGCAGTGCTAGATCGACTAGCCCCGGGGAGCTGTTTTTT	CSARSTSPGELFF
TRBJ1-5	-	TRBV6-2/TRBV6-3	-	TGTGCCAGCAGTAGGGGAAATAGCAATCAGCCCCAGCATTTT	CASSRGNSNQPQHF
TRBJ2-7	-	TRBV20-1	-	TGCAGTGCGGCAGACGGGAAAAATATCTACGAGCAGTACTTC	CSAADGKNIYEQYF
TRBJ2-1	-	TRBV6-2/TRBV6-3	-	TGTGCCAGCAGTTTCCTGACGCGGGGTCGGAATGAGCAGTTCTTC	CASSFLTRGRNEQFF
TRBJ2-1	-	TRBV20-1	-	TGCAGTGCTAGGGGGAGACAAAACTACAATGAGCAGTTCTTC	CSARGRQNYNEQFF
TRBJ2-1	TRBD2	TRBV29-1	-	TGCAGCGTTGAAGGGTCAGGCGGGGGGCGCGATGAGCAGTTCTTC	CSVEGSGGGRDEQFF
TRBJ1-1	TRBD1	TRBV11-1	few	TGTGCCAGCAGCGACACGGGTACCGACTTCGCCCGGGACAGCGGCTGGGTTAACACTGAAGCTTTCTTT	CASSDTGTDFARDSGWVNTEAFF
TRBJ2-3	TRBD1	TRBV7-3	-	TGTGCCAGCAGCTTAGACAGGGATCATGCAGATACGCAGTATTTT	CASSLDRDHADTQYF
TRBJ1-4	-	TRBV6-5	-	TGTGCCAGCAGTTACTCGCTTTTGGGAAAACTGTTTTTT	CASSYSLLGKLFF
TRBJ2-1	-	TRBV12-3/TRBV12-4	-	TGTGCCAGCAGCTCGGGAGTACGGTACAATGAGCAGTTCTTC	CASSSGVRYNEQFF
TRBJ1-2	TRBD1	TRBV9	-	TGTGCCAGCAGCGGACAGGGGGCTAAAGGCTACACCTTC	CASSGQGAKGYTF
TRBJ1-3	-	TRBV12-3/TRBV12-4	-	TGTGCCAGCAGTTTAGAGGCCTCTGGAAACACCATATATTTT	CASSLEASGNTIYF
TRBJ2-2	TRBD2	TRBV20-1	-	TGCAGTGCTAGAGTGACTAGCCCCGGGGAGCTGTTTTTT	CSARVTSPGELFF
TRBJ2-2	-	TRBV19	-	TGTGCCAGTAGTATGTGGCCCGGGGAGCTGTTTTTT	CASSMWPGELFF
TRBJ1-5	-	TRBV20-1	-	TGCAGTGCCTCCCAAGGGCGCCTCAATCAGCCCCAGCATTTT	CSASQGRLNQPQHF
TRBJ2-3	TRBD1	TRBV29-1	-	TGCAGCGTTTACCGGGACAGGGAAGCTGGCACAGATACGCAGTATTTT	CSVYRDREAGTDTQYF
TRBJ1-6	TRBD1	TRBV6-4	-	TGTGCCAGCAGGACAGGGAATTCACCCCTCCACTTT	CASRTGNSPLHF